This TCR beta chain was observed in a study of blood T cell repertoires in COVID-19. As handled by the study authors: The assay estimated nucleated cells by amplifying reference gene primers. Profiled with immunoSEQ multiplex PCR; TCRdb holds only in-frame clones, not every one. That table supplies the V and J calls and clone size; D and trimming were determined from the DNA. The data show approximately 300,000 clones, over 80% seen once. The V gene's germline CDR1 is SGHNT and CDR2 YYREEE (reference sequence). The V and J ends lost 4 bases and 7 bases, in that order; junction bases with no gene match: 6. The CDR3 loop spans 14 amino acids.

V and J are TRBV5-4 and TRBJ2-7; 12 nucleotides match TRBD2. This TCR was recovered from a woman between 45 and 65 years old with COVID-19, enrolled during active disease. Sequenced sample: peripheral blood. The CDR3 nucleotides read TGTGCCAGCAGCGCCGGACTAGCGGGATGGGAGCAGTACTTC. Translated: CASSAGLAGWEQYF. The whole variable domain, filled in from reference TRBV5-4 and TRBJ2-7, reads ETGVTQSPTHLIKTRGQQVTLRCSSQSGHNTVSWYQQALGQGPQFIFQYYREEENGRGNFPPRFSGLQFPNYSSELNVNALELDDSALYLCASSAGLAGWEQYFGPGTRLTVT.